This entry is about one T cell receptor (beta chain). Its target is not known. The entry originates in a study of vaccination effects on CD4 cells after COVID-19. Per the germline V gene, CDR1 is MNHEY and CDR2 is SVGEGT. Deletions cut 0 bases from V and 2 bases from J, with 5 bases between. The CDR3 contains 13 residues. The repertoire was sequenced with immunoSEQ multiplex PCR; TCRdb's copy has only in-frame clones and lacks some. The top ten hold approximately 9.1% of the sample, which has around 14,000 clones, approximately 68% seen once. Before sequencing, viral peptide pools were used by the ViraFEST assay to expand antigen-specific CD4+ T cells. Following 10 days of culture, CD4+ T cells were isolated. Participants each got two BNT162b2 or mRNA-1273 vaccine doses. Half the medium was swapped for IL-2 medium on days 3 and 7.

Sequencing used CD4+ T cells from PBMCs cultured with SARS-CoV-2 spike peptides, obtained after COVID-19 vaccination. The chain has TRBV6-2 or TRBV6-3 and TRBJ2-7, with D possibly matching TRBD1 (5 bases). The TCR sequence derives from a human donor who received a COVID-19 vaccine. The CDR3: CASSYSDTYEQYF. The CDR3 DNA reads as TGTGCCAGCAGTTACTCGGACACCTACGAGCAGTACTTC.